The 2 T cell receptor beta chains given below trace back to one sample, sequenced in a study of a mutant IDH1 vaccine in newly diagnosed glioma. Sequencing was performed with immunoSEQ multiplex PCR; in TCRdb, only in-frame clones are kept and a portion is missing. This table holds about 55,000 clones, about four fifths found once. Documented time point: week 23, last vaccination. A 20-mer mutant IDH1 peptide at 300 ug was injected subcutaneously with topical imiquimod. No antigen is known for these receptors. The sequenced sample was PBMCs, obtained from a glioma patient whose treatment included an IDH1 peptide vaccine. The receptors here all came from a man in his forties with glioma.

This clone was observed a few times. The chain recombines TRBV27 with TRBJ1-3; D unclear. Germline CDR1 is MNHEY and CDR2 is SMNVEV (reference sequence). There are 11 residues in the CDR3. Trimming removed 3 bases at V and 7 bases at J, with 4 bases between. CDR3 sequence reads: CASSFGNTIYF. The CDR3 bases are TGTGCCAGCAGTTTTGGCAACACCATATATTTT.

The chain employs TRBV5-8 and TRBJ2-6; D is unresolved. Germline CDR1 is SGHTS and CDR2 is YDEGEE. The CDR3 contains 15 residues. Trimming took off 4 bases at V and 0 bases at J, with 8 bases between the two ends. CDR3 nucleotide sequence: TGTGCCAGCAGCCCTCGGAGCTCTGGGGCCAACGTCCTGACTTTC. Translated: CASSPRSSGANVLTF.